The clone carrying this TCR beta chain was recorded a few times. This sample is part of a study of blood T cells in healthy people across ages. Isolation yielded PBMCs, at least 7 million per sample, in every case. A J-beta primer mix and a sample-barcoded 5' primer were used in a second PCR of roughly 6 to 12 cycles. Every single cDNA molecule received a tag from a template-switch adaptor with 12 random nucleotides. Any given sample supplied a minimum of 2.5 million CDR3-containing paired-end reads. TCRdb fed the 5' RACE reads into MiXCR, producing one record per CDR3 protein. The sample lists about 570,000 distinct CDR3 sequences, 25% to 30% seen once, with less than 20% in the top ten. This CDR3 is 14 amino acids long. With 2 bases clipped from V and 4 bases from J, the junction kept 4 bases outside the gene matches. CDR1 KGHSH and CDR2 LQKENI come from the germline V gene.

V gene TRBV18 combines with J gene TRBJ1-1; 7 positions match TRBD1. The sample comprised blood. The receptor was isolated from a woman aged 70-85 years in good health. CDR3 nucleotides: TGTGCCAGCTCACCATCGACAGGGAGCACTGAAGCTTTCTTT. This translates into CASSPSTGSTEAFF.